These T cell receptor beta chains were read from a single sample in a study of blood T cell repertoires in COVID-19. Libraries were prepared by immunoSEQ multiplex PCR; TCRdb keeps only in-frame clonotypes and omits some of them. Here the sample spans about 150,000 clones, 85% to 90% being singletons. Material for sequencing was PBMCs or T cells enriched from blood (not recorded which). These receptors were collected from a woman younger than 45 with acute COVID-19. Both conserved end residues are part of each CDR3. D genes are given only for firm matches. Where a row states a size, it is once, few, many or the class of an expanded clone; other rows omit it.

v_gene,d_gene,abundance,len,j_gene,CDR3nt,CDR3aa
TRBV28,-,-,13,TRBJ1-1,TGTGCCAGCAGTGTCTACGGTTTGAGTGAAGCTTTCTTT,CASSVYGLSEAFF
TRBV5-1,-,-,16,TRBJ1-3,TGCGCCAGCAGCGGGCAGGGCGTTGGAGCTGGAAACACCATATATTTT,CASSGQGVGAGNTIYF
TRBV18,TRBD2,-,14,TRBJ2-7,TGTGCCAGCTCAGGATCGCGGGAGGGGTACGAGCAGTACTTC,CASSGSREGYEQYF
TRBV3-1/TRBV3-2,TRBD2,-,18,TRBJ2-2,TGTGCCAGCAGCCACCTACGAACTAGCGGAGCTAACACCGGGGAGCTGTTTTTT,CASSHLRTSGANTGELFF
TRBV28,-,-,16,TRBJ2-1,TGTGCCAGCAGTTTTGGGGGCGACGGCTCCTACAATGAGCAGTTCTTC,CASSFGGDGSYNEQFF
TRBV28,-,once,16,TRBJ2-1,TGTGCCAGCAGTACTCTCCTGACAGGAACCTACAATGAGCAGTTCTTC,CASSTLLTGTYNEQFF
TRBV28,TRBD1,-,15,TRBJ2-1,TGTGCCAGCAGGGATGACAGGGGCCCTTACAATGAGCAGTTCTTC,CASRDDRGPYNEQFF
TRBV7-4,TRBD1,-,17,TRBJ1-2,TGTGCCAGCAGCGTCAAAATCGCCGGGACAGGGTGCTATGGCTACACCTTC,CASSVKIAGTGCYGYTF
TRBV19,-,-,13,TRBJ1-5,TGTGCCAGTAGTACTCTAGAGGATCAGCCCCAGCATTTT,CASSTLEDQPQHF
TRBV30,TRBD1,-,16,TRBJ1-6,TGTGCCTGGAGTGTACGGACAGGGCGTGAGATTTCACCCCTCCACTTT,CAWSVRTGREISPLHF
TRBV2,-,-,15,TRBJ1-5,TGTGCCAGCAGTGAGAGGGTTGGGGGCAATCAGCCCCAGCATTTT,CASSERVGGNQPQHF
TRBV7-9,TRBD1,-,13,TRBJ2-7,TGTGCCAGCAGCCCTTGGGACAGTTACGAGCAGTACTTC,CASSPWDSYEQYF
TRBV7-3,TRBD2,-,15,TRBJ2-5,TGTGCCAGCAGCCCGGGACTAGCGGGAGAAGAGACCCAGTACTTC,CASSPGLAGEETQYF
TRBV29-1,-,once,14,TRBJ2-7,TGCAGCGTTGAAGACGGGACTGGGGACTACGAGCAGTACTTC,CSVEDGTGDYEQYF
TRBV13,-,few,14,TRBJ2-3,TGTGCCAGCAGCTTCGGGGGTTATACAGATACGCAGTATTTT,CASSFGGYTDTQYF
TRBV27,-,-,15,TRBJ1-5,TGTGCCAGCAGCCCCAGGGTTTATAGCAATCAGCCCCAGCATTTT,CASSPRVYSNQPQHF
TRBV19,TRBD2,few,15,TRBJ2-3,TGTGCCAGTAGTAGGACTAGCGGGGTCGCAGATACGCAGTATTTT,CASSRTSGVADTQYF
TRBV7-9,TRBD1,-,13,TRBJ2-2,TGTGCCAGCGCGACAGGGAATACCGGGGAGCTGTTTTTT,CASATGNTGELFF
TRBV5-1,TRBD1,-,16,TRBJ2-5,TGCGCCAGCAGCGATTCGACAGGGGGCCTCCAAGAGACCCAGTACTTC,CASSDSTGGLQETQYF
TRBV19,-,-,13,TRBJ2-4,TGTGCCAGTAGTTGGCAGGGGAGCGGCATTCAGTACTTC,CASSWQGSGIQYF
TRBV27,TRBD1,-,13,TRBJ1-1,TGTGCCAGCAGTCGACAGGGGGACACTGAAGCTTTCTTT,CASSRQGDTEAFF
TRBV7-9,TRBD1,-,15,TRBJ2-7,TGTGCCAGCAGCCCTGCCGGGACAGGGCACTACGAGCAGTACTTC,CASSPAGTGHYEQYF
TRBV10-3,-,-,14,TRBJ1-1,TGTGCCATCAGTGAGTCGACTAGGGGCACTGAAGCTTTCTTT,CAISESTRGTEAFF
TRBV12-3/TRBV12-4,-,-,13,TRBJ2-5,TGTGCCAGCGGCTGGACTCTAACCGAGACCCAGTACTTC,CASGWTLTETQYF
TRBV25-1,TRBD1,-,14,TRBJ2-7,TGTGCCAGCAGTGAAGTCAGACAGGGCCACGAGCAGTACTTC,CASSEVRQGHEQYF
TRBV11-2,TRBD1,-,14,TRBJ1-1,TGTGCCAGCAGCGTCCAGGGGGGGAACACTGAAGCTTTCTTT,CASSVQGGNTEAFF
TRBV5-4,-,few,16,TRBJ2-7,TGTGCCAGCAGCTTTGTGGTCGTGAGGCCCTCCTACGAGCAGTACTTC,CASSFVVVRPSYEQYF
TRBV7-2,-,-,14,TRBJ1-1,TGTGCCAGCAGCCCTGGCCTAGAGGGCACTGAAGCTTTCTTT,CASSPGLEGTEAFF
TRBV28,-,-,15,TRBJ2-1,TGTGCCAGCACTTTGCACAGTAGCTCCTACAATGAGCAGTTCTTC,CASTLHSSSYNEQFF
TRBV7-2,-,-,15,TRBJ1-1,TGTGCCAGCAGCTTAGGTGGACTGACGAACACTGAAGCTTTCTTT,CASSLGGLTNTEAFF
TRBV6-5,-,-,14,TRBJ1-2,TGTGCCAGTGCTGGGGGGTCCGGCGCATATGGCTACACCTTC,CASAGGSGAYGYTF
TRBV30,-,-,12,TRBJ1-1,TGTGCCTGGAGTGTTGGCCACACTGAAGCTTTCTTT,CAWSVGHTEAFF
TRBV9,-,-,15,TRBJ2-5,TGTGCCAGCAGCGTAGGAGGGACAACTCAAGAGACCCAGTACTTC,CASSVGGTTQETQYF
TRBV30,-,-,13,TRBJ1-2,TGTGCCTGGACTCTGCAGGGGAACTATGGCTACACCTTC,CAWTLQGNYGYTF
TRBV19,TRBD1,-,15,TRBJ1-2,TGTGCCAGTAGTATAGGACAGGGTCCTAACTATGGCTACACCTTC,CASSIGQGPNYGYTF
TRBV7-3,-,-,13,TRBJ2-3,TGTGCCAGCAGTGCGGGCCCGAAAGATACGCAGTATTTT,CASSAGPKDTQYF
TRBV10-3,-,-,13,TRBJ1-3,TGTGCCATCAGGGACAGCTCTGGAAACACCATATATTTT,CAIRDSSGNTIYF
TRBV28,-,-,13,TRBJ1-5,TGTGCCAGCAGTTTAGGACAAGATCAGCCCCAGCATTTT,CASSLGQDQPQHF
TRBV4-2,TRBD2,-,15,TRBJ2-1,TGTGCCAGCAGCCTAAAGCGGGAGGCATTTGATGAGCAGTTCTTC,CASSLKREAFDEQFF
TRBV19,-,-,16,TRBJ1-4,TGTGCCAGTAGTATAGATCTTATACCGGACTTCCCAAAACTGTTTTTT,CASSIDLIPDFPKLFF
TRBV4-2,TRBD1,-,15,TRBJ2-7,TGTGCCAGCAGCCAAGTGACAGGGGGTGGTAACGAGCAGTACTTC,CASSQVTGGGNEQYF
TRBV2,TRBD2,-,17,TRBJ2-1,TGTGCCAGCAGTGATCTGGCTAGCGGGGCGACCTACAATGAGCAGTTCTTC,CASSDLASGATYNEQFF
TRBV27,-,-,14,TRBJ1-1,TGTGCCAGCCAAAAGGGGTCTGTGAACACTGAAGCTTTCTTT,CASQKGSVNTEAFF
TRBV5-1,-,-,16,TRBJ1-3,TGCGCCAGCAGCCAAGCGGGCGTACCCTCTGGAAACACCATATATTTT,CASSQAGVPSGNTIYF
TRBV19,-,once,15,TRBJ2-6,TGTGCCAGTAGGCGGACGGAGGCTGGGGCCAACGTCCTGACTTTC,CASRRTEAGANVLTF
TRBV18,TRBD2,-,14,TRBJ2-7,TGTGCCAGCTCACCAGGGACTAGAGGCTACGAGCAGTACTTC,CASSPGTRGYEQYF
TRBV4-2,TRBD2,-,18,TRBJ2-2,TGTGCCAGCAGCCAAGATTATGGACTAGCGGGAGCGTACGGGGAGCTGTTTTTT,CASSQDYGLAGAYGELFF
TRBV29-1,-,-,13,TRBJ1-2,TGCAGCGTTGAAGATCAGGATTTGTATGGCTACACCTTC,CSVEDQDLYGYTF
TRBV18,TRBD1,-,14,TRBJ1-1,TGTGCCAGCTCATCAACAGGGGTGGGCACTGAAGCTTTCTTT,CASSSTGVGTEAFF